The next 20 T cell receptor beta chains were all read from a single sample in a study of human T cells and chemical hapten exposure. Noted time point: patch test 3, about 24 weeks after DPC sensitization. Treatment defined: therapeutic diphenylcyclopropenone sensitization with weekly scalp DPC. TCRdb re-analysed the RACE reads in MiXCR, keeping a single row per CDR3 protein. The profile covers 190,000 or so distinct CDR3 sequences, with 20% to 25% appearing a single time and 2% to 3% taken by the ten largest. The specimen comprised whole blood, sampled in connection with sensitization to the hapten diphenylcyclopropenone (DPC). These receptors were taken from a woman between 35 and 50 years old with alopecia areata. Some clones in this sample may be carry-over from other donors' samples.

This clonotype was recorded at least ten times. The rearrangement links TRBV10-3 to TRBJ1-2, with TRBD1 matching over 10 bases. The ends lost 6 bases at V and 2 bases at J; junction bases unmatched: 3. This CDR3 has 14 amino acids. Germline CDR1 and CDR2: ENHRY and SYGVKD. CDR3 region: CAIRPGQGNYGYTF. The CDR3 nucleotides read TGTGCCATCAGACCGGGACAGGGGAACTATGGCTACACCTTC.

The chain is built from TRBV6-6 and TRBJ2-7; D not resolved. The CDR3 runs to 13 residues. Germline CDR1 is MNHNY and CDR2 is SVGAGI (reference sequence). The V and J ends lost 9 bases and 7 bases respectively, with 19 bases between them. DNA of the CDR3: TGTGCCAGTTCCCGGGCCAGGCAGGCGGAGCAGTACTTC. Protein product: CASSRARQAEQYF.

The chain carries TRBV7-2 and TRBJ2-5; no reliable D call. Trimming left V 5 bases short and J 1 base short, with 14 bases between. The CDR3 sequence is 15 residues long. Germline CDR1 reads SGHTA; CDR2 reads FQGNSA. The CDR3, as DNA: TGTGCCAGCAGCCTCCTTCCGGGTTTCCAAGAGACCCAGTACTTC. Protein: CASSLLPGFQETQYF.

To note about this clonotype: A much larger clone lies one base from this, so it may be a read error. The chain uses TRBV28 and TRBJ2-7; perhaps TRBD1 as D (7 bases). V gave up 6 bases and J gave up 9 bases, with 27 bases separating them. CDR3 length equals 16 residues. Germline loops: CDR1 MDHEN, CDR2 SYDVKM. As DNA, the CDR3 is TGTGCCAGCAGCTCCCCAACCGGCAGGGGGGTGGCCGGGCAGTACTTC. It is translated as CASSSPTGRGVAGQYF.

This clonotype was counted only a few times. This chain links TRBV29-1 with TRBJ2-1, with a tentative D call TRBD1 (5 bases). V shed 7 bases and J shed 1 base, with 8 bases lying between them. Germline assignment: CDR1 SQVTM and CDR2 ANQGSEA. The CDR3 totals 12 residues. This CDR3 is CSADRSYNEQFF. Here the CDR3 DNA reads TGCAGCGCCGACAGATCCTACAATGAGCAGTTCTTC.

The chain recombines TRBV20-1 with TRBJ1-3, with no clear D. The CDR3 covers 15 residues. V dropped 3 bases and J dropped 0 bases, with 12 bases sitting between them. Per the germline V gene, CDR1 is DFQATT and CDR2 is SNEGSKA (reference sequence). CDR3 nucleotide sequence: TGCAGTGCTAGTTTCGCCAGCAACTCTGGAAACACCATATATTTT. Amino acids: CSASFASNSGNTIYF.

The table lists this clonotype with a few counts. The rearrangement uses TRBV28 and TRBJ2-1, with D possibly matching TRBD2 (6 bases). The CDR3 sequence is 15 residues long. Germline values: CDR1 MDHEN, CDR2 SYDVKM. Trimming pared 3 bases from V and 5 bases from J, leaving 14 bases between. CDR3 coding DNA: TGTGCCAGCAGTTTGATCGGGAGCCTCGACAATGAGCAGTTCTTC. As protein: CASSLIGSLDNEQFF.

This clonotype was counted a few times. The V and J genes are TRBV29-1 and TRBJ2-2, with unresolved D. Trimming removed 6 bases at V and 1 base at J, with 6 bases between. Germline assignment: CDR1 SQVTM and CDR2 ANQGSEA. The CDR3 totals 12 residues. The CDR3 DNA reads TGCAGCGTGGTAAAGAACACCGGGGAGCTGTTTTTT. Translation: CSVVKNTGELFF.

This clonotype was picked up a small number of times. This chain uses TRBV28 with TRBJ2-1; 7 bases fit TRBD2. Germline trimming cut 3 bases from V and 6 bases from J; bases unmatched to any gene: 5. There are 14 residues in the CDR3. Germline lookup yields CDR1 MDHEN and CDR2 SYDVKM. The CDR3 reads CASSFGRVFNEQFF. Here the CDR3 DNA reads TGTGCCAGCAGTTTTGGGAGGGTCTTCAATGAGCAGTTCTTC.

The rearrangement uses TRBV28 and TRBJ2-7, with D possibly matching TRBD2 (6 bases). Per germline, CDR1 MDHEN and CDR2 SYDVKM. Trimming removed 3 bases at V and 4 bases at J, with 16 bases between. The CDR3 has 15 amino acids. The CDR3 protein is CASSLRALGTYEQYF. DNA of the CDR3: TGTGCCAGCAGTTTGCGGGCACTGGGGACTTACGAGCAGTACTTC.

This clonotype was counted only a few times. This chain uses TRBV28 with TRBJ2-1; TRBD2 matches 7 bases. J lost 0 bases, V lost 6 bases, and 8 bases had no gene match. CDR3 size: 16 residues. The germline V gene has CDR1 MDHEN and CDR2 SYDVKM. The CDR3 loop reads CASRGSGTTSYNEQFF. DNA of the CDR3: TGTGCCAGCAGGGGATCCGGGACTACCTCCTACAATGAGCAGTTCTTC.

The genes are TRBV6-6 and TRBJ2-7; maybe TRBD1 (6 bases). The CDR3 sequence is 14 residues long. V gave up 6 bases and J gave up 1 base, with 13 bases separating them. Germline V gene lookup returns CDR1 MNHNY and CDR2 SVGAGI (reference sequence). The CDR3 sequence is CASRGTGSSYEQYF. CDR3 DNA sequence: TGTGCCAGCAGGGGAACAGGGAGTTCCTACGAGCAGTACTTC.

This clonotype was seen only a few times. The rearrangement links TRBV29-1 to TRBJ2-4; D remains unclear. The CDR3 contains 15 residues. The ends were cut back, 3 bases at V and 0 bases at J, with 12 bases in the middle. Germline V gene lookup returns CDR1 SQVTM and CDR2 ANQGSEA. The CDR3, as DNA: TGCAGCGTTGAGTCAGTTACGAAAGCCAAAAACATTCAGTACTTC. It codes for CSVESVTKAKNIQYF. Variable domain in full (rest from reference TRBV29-1 and TRBJ2-4): SAVISQKPSRDICQRGTSLTIQCQVDSQVTMMFWYRQQPGQSLTLIATANQGSEATYESGFVIDKFPISRPNLTFSTLTVSNMSPEDSSIYLCSVESVTKAKNIQYFGAGTRLSVL.

The chain employs TRBV6-5 and TRBJ2-3; D call uncertain. CDR1 is MNHEY and CDR2 is SVGAGI in the germline V gene. The CDR3 totals 14 residues. Trimming took off 5 bases at V and 4 bases at J, with 13 bases between the two ends. This CDR3 reads CASSPGPGSDTQYF. CDR3 nucleotides: TGTGCCAGCAGTCCGGGCCCCGGTTCAGATACGCAGTATTTT.

This clonotype was detected only a few times. The chain combines TRBV20-1 with TRBJ1-2; D is possibly TRBD1 (6 bases). The CDR3 loop spans 14 amino acids. The ends were cut back, 4 bases at V and 4 bases at J, with 16 bases in the middle. Looked up from germline, CDR1 is DFQATT and CDR2 is SNEGSKA (reference sequence). CDR3 sequence (DNA): TGCAGTGCTAAGAAGGAGGGACACCTCTATGGCTACACCTTC. Its translation: CSAKKEGHLYGYTF.

About this clonotype itself: Its ends do not fully match the called genes, so a read error is possible. This CDR3 is CASSLSRTTGVEAFF. DNA of the CDR3: TGTGCCAGCAGTCTATCCAGAACAACCGGGGTTGAAGCTTTCTTT. V gene TRBV27 combines with J gene TRBJ1-1; D uncertain. The CDR3 consists of 15 residues. Germline V CDR1 and CDR2: MNHEY, SMNVEV (reference sequence).

The table lists this clonotype with many counts. This sequence joins TRBV20-1 and TRBJ2-1; D might be TRBD2 (5 bases). The germline gives CDR1 DFQATT, CDR2 SNEGSKA (reference sequence). Trimming left V 8 bases short and J 10 bases short, with 15 bases between. CDR3 length: 11 amino acids. The CDR3 region is CSSKKREEQFF. As DNA, the CDR3 is TGCAGTTCCAAGAAGAGGGAGGAGCAGTTCTTC.

As to this clonotype: The junction departs from the called germline gene at one end, perhaps through a read error. The V gene is TRBV7-2, the J gene TRBJ1-5, with 7 bases lining up with TRBD1. The CDR3 has 16 amino acids. Germline values: CDR1 SGHTA, CDR2 FQGNSA. CDR3 bases: TGTGCCAGCATCTTAGAGGGGGCAGGGACCAATCAGCCCCAGCATTTT. This codes for CASILEGAGTNQPQHF.

This chain links TRBV12-3 or TRBV12-4 with TRBJ1-1; 11 bases are a match to TRBD1. V shed 6 bases and J 10 bases; nucleotides not matched to a gene: 4. The CDR3 covers 12 residues. CDR3 sequence: CASRLGQGGAFF. CDR3 nucleotides: TGTGCCAGCAGGTTGGGACAGGGGGGAGCTTTCTTT.

This clonotype has just a few counts. This chain uses TRBV29-1 with TRBJ2-1; the D is unclear. Looked up from germline, CDR1 is SQVTM and CDR2 is ANQGSEA. V dropped 2 bases and J dropped 8 bases, with 7 bases sitting between them. This CDR3 has 11 amino acids. The DNA of the CDR3 is TGCAGCGTTGAACCCGGGCATGAGCAGTTCTTC. It yields the protein CSVEPGHEQFF.